The next 23 T cell receptor beta chains were all read from a single sample in a study of OX40 agonist ivuxolimab in advanced cancers. The repertoire was sequenced with immunoSEQ multiplex PCR; TCRdb's copy has only in-frame clones and lacks some. The repertoire holds over 90,000 clones, 65% to 90% seen once, with around 1.8% in the top ten. The sample in question was CD4+ or CD8+ T cells sorted from blood, obtained in a trial of the OX40 agonist ivuxolimab. The source of these receptors is an adult with an advanced solid tumor such as melanoma, head and neck, liver or kidney cancer.

The J gene is TRBJ2-5, the V gene TRBV11-1, with D uncertain. TRBJ2-7 matches the DNA end more closely, so the J call is doubtful. CDR3 length: 12 amino acids. Germline V gene data show CDR1 as SGHAT and CDR2 as FQDESV (reference sequence). The CDR3 region has the DNA TGTGCCAGCAGCTCACAGAGCTACGAGCAGTACTTC. Amino acid sequence: CASSSQSYEQYF.

The CDR3 here is CASGHREGGYTF. CDR3 nucleotide sequence: TGTGCCAGCGGCCACAGGGAGGGCGGCTACACCTTC. V is TRBV27 and J is TRBJ1-2; tentatively, D is TRBD1 (6 bases). Germline CDR1 MNHEY, CDR2 SMNVEV (reference sequence). The V gene lost 8 bases and the J gene lost 8 bases, with 15 bases spanning the gap. This CDR3 is 12 amino acids long.

The rearrangement links TRBV18 to TRBJ1-1; D is uncertain. Germline CDR1 KGHSH, CDR2 LQKENI. The CDR3 contains 16 residues. The V gene lost 3 bases and the J gene lost 7 bases, with 21 bases spanning the gap. The CDR3 DNA reads TGTGCCAGCTCACCTTCCCTAGTCGGGCAGGTGGGTGAAGCTTTCTTT. Translating it yields CASSPSLVGQVGEAFF.

The chain has TRBV10-3 and TRBJ2-2; 9 bases align to TRBD2. There are 17 residues in the CDR3. CDR1 and CDR2 (germline): ENHRY, SYGVKD. After removal of 2 bases from V and 6 bases from J, the junction contained 10 bases not matched to a gene. The CDR3 protein is CAISEAASGKGAGELFF. CDR3 sequence (DNA): TGTGCCATCAGTGAGGCTGCTAGCGGGAAGGGGGCCGGGGAGCTGTTTTTT.

This sequence joins TRBV5-1 and TRBJ2-5; D unresolved. This CDR3 is 13 amino acids long. The ends were cut back, 1 base at V and 5 bases at J, with 9 bases in the middle. In germline, CDR1 is SGHRS, CDR2 YFSETQ. The CDR3 DNA is TGCGCCAGCAGCTTGCCGGAAGCGGAGACCCAGTACTTC. It specifies CASSLPEAETQYF.

This sequence joins TRBV28 and TRBJ1-2; 7 nucleotides agree with TRBD1. CDR1 and CDR2 (germline): MDHEN, SYDVKM. The junction had 8 bases not matched to a gene; V was cut back by 6 bases and J by 4 bases. The CDR3 loop spans 14 amino acids. This CDR3 is CASRLGQATYGYTF. The CDR3 bases are TGTGCCAGCAGACTCGGACAGGCAACCTATGGCTACACCTTC.

The V gene is TRBV5-1, the J gene TRBJ1-1; the D is unclear. The V end lost 6 bases, the J end lost 7 bases, and 19 bases lay between the germline ends. The CDR3 extends over 14 amino acids. The germline V gene has CDR1 SGHRS and CDR2 YFSETQ. The CDR3 DNA sequence: TGCGCCAGCACTCCATCCGGCGGCTCGGGTGAAGCTTTCTTT. Protein sequence: CASTPSGGSGEAFF. The variable domain in full, completed from reference TRBV5-1 and TRBJ1-1, reads KAGVTQTPRYLIKTRGQQVTLSCSPISGHRSVSWYQQTPGQGLQFLFEYFSETQRNKGNFPGRFSGRQFSNSRSEMNVSTLELGDSALYLCASTPSGGSGEAFFGQGTRLTVV.

Only one count was recorded for this clone. The chain links TRBV2 to TRBJ2-3; the D is unclear. The CDR3 is made up of 12 amino acids. Germline lookup yields CDR1 SNHLY and CDR2 FYNNEI. V was clipped by 7 bases and J by 0 bases, with 5 bases between them. The CDR3: CASTTSTDTQYF. The CDR3 bases are TGTGCCAGCACTACTAGCACAGATACGCAGTATTTT.

The chain is built from TRBV5-6 and TRBJ2-1, with TRBD1 matching over 8 bases. Trimming cost V 3 bases and J 0 bases; bases outside gene matches: 2. The V gene's germline CDR1 is SGHDT and CDR2 YYEEEE. The length of the CDR3 is 15 residues. The CDR3 coding sequence is TGTGCCAGCAGCTCAGACAGGGGCTCCTACAATGAGCAGTTCTTC. It codes for CASSSDRGSYNEQFF.

The rearrangement joins TRBV11-3 to TRBJ2-2, with 12 nucleotides matching TRBD2. Germline CDR1 is SGHNT and CDR2 is YENEEA. V shed 5 bases, J shed 4 bases, and the junction held 8 bases outside the gene matches. This CDR3 is 17 amino acids long. This chain's CDR3 is CASSRGLAGPSTGELFF. CDR3 nucleotide sequence: TGTGCCAGCAGCAGAGGACTAGCGGGACCCTCCACCGGGGAGCTGTTTTTT.

V gene TRBV7-2 combines with J gene TRBJ1-2, with a tentative D call TRBD1 (5 bases). The CDR3 runs to 15 residues. The V gene's germline CDR1 is SGHTA and CDR2 FQGNSA. Trimming removed 4 bases from V and 4 bases from J, with 16 bases in between. CDR3: CASSSRRQLSYGYTF. Written as DNA, the CDR3 is TGTGCCAGCAGCTCCAGAAGACAGCTTAGCTATGGCTACACCTTC.

V usage is TRBV11-3 and J usage is TRBJ1-1, with 9 bases lining up with TRBD1. The germline CDR1 and CDR2 sequences are SGHNT and YENEEA. The CDR3 sequence is 15 residues long. V dropped 5 bases and J dropped 4; count of bases not matched to a gene: 8. In DNA form, the CDR3 reads TGTGCCAGCAGCGCCCCGGGACAGGGAGTCACTGAAGCTTTCTTT. This gives the protein CASSAPGQGVTEAFF. The full variable domain, with the rest looked up from reference TRBV11-3 and TRBJ1-1, is EAGVVQSPRYKIIEKKQPVAFWCNPISGHNTLYWYLQNLGQGPELLIRYENEEAVDDSQLPKDRFSAERLKGVDSTLKIQPAELGDSAVYLCASSAPGQGVTEAFFGQGTRLTVV.

V gene TRBV28 combines with J gene TRBJ1-5, with D hard to call. Germline CDR1 and CDR2: MDHEN and SYDVKM. This CDR3 contains 15 residues. Trimming removed 2 bases at V and 0 bases at J, with 8 bases between. The CDR3 is CASSLPGNSNQPQHF. CDR3 DNA: TGTGCCAGCAGTTTACCAGGAAATAGCAATCAGCCCCAGCATTTT.

The CDR3 reads CSASNQPQHF. The CDR3 coding sequence is TGCAGTGCTAGCAATCAGCCCCAGCATTTT. This chain links TRBV20-1 with TRBJ1-5; D remains unclear. The CDR3 has 10 residues. Trimming removed 3 bases from V and 3 bases from J, with 0 bases in between. Germline V gene sequence: CDR1 DFQATT, CDR2 SNEGSKA (reference sequence).

J is TRBJ2-5 and V is TRBV6-6, with D unresolved. The germline gives CDR1 MNHNY, CDR2 SVGAGI (reference sequence). The CDR3 consists of 14 residues. Deletions cut 5 bases from V and 6 bases from J, with 16 bases between. The CDR3 DNA is TGTGCCAGCAGTAGCACGTTAGTTGAGAAGACCCAGTACTTC. Its translation: CASSSTLVEKTQYF.

This sequence joins TRBV5-5 and TRBJ2-7, with TRBD2 matching over 7 bases. The CDR3 runs to 14 residues. Germline CDR1 and CDR2: SGHKS and YYEKEE (reference sequence). Trimming cost V 4 bases and J 11 bases; bases outside gene matches: 15. The CDR3 protein is CASSQWGGPAVEYF. The CDR3 DNA reads TGTGCCAGCAGCCAATGGGGGGGACCCGCAGTGGAGTACTTC.

This chain connects TRBV7-9 to TRBJ2-7; 10 positions agree with TRBD2. The CDR3 is made up of 15 amino acids. V shed 1 base and J 3 bases; nucleotides not matched to a gene: 3. CDR1 is SEHNR, CDR2 FQNEAQ, per germline (reference sequence). CDR3 region: CASSLELAGNYEQYF. DNA for the CDR3: TGTGCCAGCAGCTTAGAACTAGCGGGAAACTACGAGCAGTACTTC.

V gene TRBV7-9 combines with J gene TRBJ2-7; D is undetermined. The CDR3 has 14 amino acids. V was clipped by 2 bases and J by 3 bases, with 11 bases between them. Germline V gives CDR1 SEHNR, CDR2 FQNEAQ (reference sequence). The CDR3 bases are TGTGCCAGCAGCTTATCTGGAGCCGACTACGAGCAGTACTTC. This gives the protein CASSLSGADYEQYF.

In nucleotides, the CDR3 is TGTGCCAGCAGCTCCTCCCCTAGCGGGACCGAGCAGTACTTC. Protein product: CASSSSPSGTEQYF. V and J are TRBV11-3 and TRBJ2-5, with 9 positions matching TRBD2. The end of the DNA fits TRBJ2-7 better, so the J call may be wrong. Germline CDR1 is SGHNT and CDR2 is YENEEA. The CDR3 consists of 14 residues.

The CDR3 sequence: CSVEMQLSGNTIYF. The CDR3 bases are TGCAGCGTTGAAATGCAGCTCTCTGGAAACACCATATATTTT. The chain joins TRBV29-1 to TRBJ1-3; D is uncertain. Germline V lookup: CDR1 SQVTM, CDR2 ANQGSEA. V was pared by 2 bases and J by 0 bases, with 8 bases between. The CDR3 length is 14 residues.

The V gene is TRBV9, the J gene TRBJ2-1, with TRBD2 identical over 8 bases. The junction had 7 bases not matched to a gene; V was cut back by 0 bases and J by 8 bases. The germline V gene has CDR1 SGDLS and CDR2 YYNGEE. The CDR3 loop spans 15 amino acids. The CDR3 region has the DNA TGTGCCAGCAGCGTAGGTTCCAGCGGGAGTTATGAGCAGTTCTTC. This gives the protein CASSVGSSGSYEQFF. Drawing the rest from reference TRBV9 and TRBJ2-1, the complete variable domain is DSGVTQTPKHLITATGQRVTLRCSPRSGDLSVYWYQQSLDQGLQFLIQYYNGEERAKGNILERFSAQQFPDLHSELNLSSLELGDSALYFCASSVGSSGSYEQFFGPGTRLTVL.

The gene calls are TRBV2 and TRBJ2-2, with D perhaps TRBD1 or TRBD2 (5 bases each). Between the trimmed V and J ends, which lost 8 bases and 4 bases, there was a span of 11 bases. This CDR3 spans 13 amino acids. Per the germline V gene, CDR1 is SNHLY and CDR2 is FYNNEI. The DNA of the CDR3 is TGTGCCAGCCGGGACGAGTTCACCGGGGAGCTGTTTTTT. It yields the protein CASRDEFTGELFF.

This chain connects TRBV5-1 to TRBJ2-3; D unclear. V was shortened by 0 bases and J by 0 bases, with 5 bases between the two germline ends. This CDR3 region has 14 residues. CDR1 SGHRS and CDR2 YFSETQ come from the germline V gene. CDR3 protein: CASSLEGSTDTQYF. CDR3 DNA sequence: TGCGCCAGCAGCTTGGAAGGTAGCACAGATACGCAGTATTTT.